This T cell receptor beta chain was retrieved from a study of T cell responses to AZD1222 COVID-19 vaccine. The overall study: Second-dose intervals near 4 or 12 weeks were combined. Notes on the study in general: The span of vaccine-associated CD4 TCRs extended across spike, with dominance at 160-218 and 743-854. The donors showed a predominance of white British ancestry and of females, with possible underestimation of clonal diversity. A reported finding is that nearly half of spike-specific TCRs target unmutated variant regions.

TCRdb's table, derived via immunoSEQ multiplex PCR, lists solely in-frame clones and lacks some. The sample yields roughly 140,000 clones, about 86% seen once. In regard to this clone: Its antigen is unknown.

Sequenced here: peripheral blood, sampled on day 0 of AZD1222 vaccination. The TCR comes from an adult in good health.

The CDR3 region has the DNA TGTGCCAGCAGCTTCCTAGCGGGGGGTAGCACAGATACGCAGTATTTT. This codes for CASSFLAGGSTDTQYF. This rearrangement joins TRBV5-4 to TRBJ2-3; 11 bases are a match to TRBD2. This CDR3 region has 16 residues. Losses at the gene ends were 2 bases for V and 0 bases for J; bases not matched to a gene: 2. CDR1 is SGHNT and CDR2 is YYREEE in the germline V gene (reference sequence).